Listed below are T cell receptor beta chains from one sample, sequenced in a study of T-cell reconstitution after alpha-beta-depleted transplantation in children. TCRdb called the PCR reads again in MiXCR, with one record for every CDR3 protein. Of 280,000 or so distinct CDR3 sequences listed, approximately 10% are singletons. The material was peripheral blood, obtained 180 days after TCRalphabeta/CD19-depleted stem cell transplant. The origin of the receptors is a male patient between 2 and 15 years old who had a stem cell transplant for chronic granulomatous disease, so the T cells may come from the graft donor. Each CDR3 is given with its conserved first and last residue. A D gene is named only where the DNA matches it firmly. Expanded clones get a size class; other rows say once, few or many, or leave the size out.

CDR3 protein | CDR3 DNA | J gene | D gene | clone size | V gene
CASSSTEGLRTGPYGYTF | TGTGCCAGCAGCTCCACGGAGGGTCTCAGGACAGGGCCCTATGGCTACACCTTC | TRBJ1-2 | TRBD1 | many | TRBV11-1
CSARDKLPRDRVGTEAFF | TGCAGTGCTAGAGATAAGCTTCCCCGGGACAGGGTAGGCACTGAAGCTTTCTTT | TRBJ1-1 | TRBD1 | many | TRBV20-1
CASSKLQGAKVEAFF | TGCGCCAGCAGCAAGCTGCAGGGGGCGAAGGTTGAAGCTTTCTTT | TRBJ1-1 | TRBD1 | many | TRBV5-1
CASSARRSPFSGNTGELFF | TGTGCCAGCAGTGCAAGGAGATCCCCGTTTAGCGGAAACACCGGGGAGCTGTTTTTT | TRBJ2-2 | . | few | TRBV6-1
CASSPRTGYTGELFF | TGTGCCAGCAGCCCTAGGACAGGGTACACCGGGGAGCTGTTTTTT | TRBJ2-2 | TRBD1 | many | TRBV6-1
CASSQETGGRFSGNTIYF | TGTGCCAGCAGCCAAGAAACAGGGGGCCGCTTCTCTGGAAACACCATATATTTT | TRBJ1-3 | TRBD1 | few | TRBV4-2
CASSPIRAGLGGGDEQFF | TGTGCCAGCAGCCCAATAAGGGCGGGACTGGGTGGTGGCGATGAGCAGTTCTTC | TRBJ2-1 | . | many | TRBV11-2
CASSWVNEQYF | TGCGCCAGCAGTTGGGTCAACGAGCAGTACTTC | TRBJ2-7 | . | . | TRBV23-1
CASSLVGQKITSGANVLTF | TGCGCCAGCAGCTTGGTCGGACAGAAGATCACTTCTGGGGCCAACGTCCTGACTTTC | TRBJ2-6 | . | many | TRBV5-1
CASSAQGTSRNTIYF | TGTGCCAGCAGCGCACAGGGAACCTCTAGAAACACCATATATTTT | TRBJ1-3 | . | many | TRBV9
CASSVVEWELFF | TGTGCCAGCAGCGTAGTGGAGTGGGAGCTGTTTTTT | TRBJ2-2 | . | many | TRBV9
CSALPSGSSYNEQFF | TGCAGTGCCCTCCCTTCGGGGAGCTCCTACAATGAGCAGTTCTTC | TRBJ2-1 | . | many | TRBV20-1
CASSFGRIYEQYF | TGTGCCAGCAGCTTTGGCAGGATCTACGAGCAGTACTTC | TRBJ2-7 | . | many | TRBV7-2
CACSLALTDALGGTDTQYF | TGTGCCTGCAGTTTAGCGCTTACGGACGCCCTGGGAGGCACAGATACGCAGTATTTT | TRBJ2-3 | . | few | TRBV12-3/TRBV12-4
CASSVEGLSEQYF | TGTGCCAGCAGCGTAGAGGGTCTCTCCGAGCAGTACTTC | TRBJ2-7 | . | many | TRBV9
CASSKGETQYF | TGTGCCAGCAGCAAGGGGGAGACCCAGTACTTC | TRBJ2-5 | . | many | TRBV11-2
CASSQAPAGGQTYEQYF | TGTGCCAGCAGCCAAGCCCCAGCGGGGGGCCAGACCTACGAGCAGTACTTC | TRBJ2-7 | TRBD2 | many | TRBV4-2
CASSLNGLAGAPSTDTQYF | TGTGCCAGCAGCTTAAATGGCCTAGCGGGAGCCCCTAGCACAGATACGCAGTATTTT | TRBJ2-3 | TRBD2 | many | TRBV7-3
CASSTGTSVSNIQYF | TGTGCCAGCAGTACGGGAACTAGCGTATCGAACATTCAGTACTTC | TRBJ2-4 | TRBD2 | many | TRBV28
CASSLGDVGQETQYF | TGTGCCAGCAGTTTGGGGGACGTGGGCCAAGAGACCCAGTACTTC | TRBJ2-5 | . | many | TRBV12-3/TRBV12-4
CASSFGPDRNTEAFF | TGTGCCAGCAGCTTTGGCCCCGACAGGAACACTGAAGCTTTCTTT | TRBJ1-1 | . | many | TRBV13
CASSQESSEETQYF | TGTGCCAGCAGCCAAGAATCGTCCGAAGAGACCCAGTACTTC | TRBJ2-5 | . | . | TRBV4-2
CASTLSGGGYEQYF | TGTGCCAGCACCCTGAGCGGGGGGGGCTACGAGCAGTACTTC | TRBJ2-7 | TRBD2 | many | TRBV14
CASSLGVSKRRNEQFF | TGTGCCAGCAGCTTAGGTGTCTCCAAACGAAGGAATGAGCAGTTCTTC | TRBJ2-1 | . | many | TRBV7-6
CASSLGDNEQFF | TGTGCCAGCAGTTTAGGGGACAATGAGCAGTTCTTC | TRBJ2-1 | . | many | TRBV28
CASFSRGAEDTQYF | TGTGCCAGCTTCTCCCGGGGGGCTGAGGATACGCAGTATTTT | TRBJ2-3 | . | many | TRBV6-1
CASSYAGVSSGANVLTF | TGTGCCAGCAGTTACGCAGGGGTGAGCTCTGGGGCCAACGTCCTGACTTTC | TRBJ2-6 | . | many | TRBV12-3/TRBV12-4
CASSWGYRYNEQFF | TGTGCCAGCAGTTGGGGCTATCGGTACAATGAGCAGTTCTTC | TRBJ2-1 | . | many | TRBV27
CASSQDYKDTQYF | TGCGCCAGCAGCCAAGATTATAAAGATACGCAGTATTTT | TRBJ2-3 | . | many | TRBV4-3